The rows below give T cell receptor beta chains drawn from one sample of a study of cytomegalovirus exposure and HLA in healthy donors. TCRdb's table, derived via immunoSEQ multiplex PCR, lists solely in-frame clones and lacks some. The repertoire holds 150,000 to 180,000 clones, with approximately 80% as singletons. The sequencing sample was made of PBMCs. Every receptor here comes from a woman aged 35 to 49 in good health and CMV-seropositive. Each CDR3 is given with its conserved first and last residue. Clone size, where shown, is once, few, many, or a class for clones that have expanded.

j_gene: TRBJ2-3
abundance: -
v_gene: TRBV30
CDR3aa: CAWSQRGTITDTQYF

j_gene: TRBJ1-2
abundance: -
v_gene: TRBV6-5
CDR3aa: CASSPTGLYGYTF

j_gene: TRBJ2-7
abundance: -
v_gene: TRBV14
CDR3aa: CASSFAGLAGSREQYF

j_gene: TRBJ1-1
abundance: once
v_gene: TRBV27
CDR3aa: CASSYGQGAWAFF

j_gene: TRBJ2-7
abundance: -
v_gene: TRBV5-6
CDR3aa: CASSLGDREWSEQYF

j_gene: TRBJ2-7
abundance: few
v_gene: TRBV27
CDR3aa: CASRTGPGQGAYEQYF

j_gene: TRBJ2-7
abundance: -
v_gene: TRBV4-2
CDR3aa: CASSQDTATGGGLEQYF

j_gene: TRBJ2-7
abundance: -
v_gene: TRBV28
CDR3aa: CASSSPGLAAYEQYF

j_gene: TRBJ2-5
abundance: -
v_gene: TRBV20-1
CDR3aa: CSVRVETQYF

j_gene: TRBJ1-1
abundance: -
v_gene: TRBV27
CDR3aa: CASSLDKSTEAFF

j_gene: TRBJ1-5
abundance: -
v_gene: TRBV19
CDR3aa: CASSIQGMDQPQHF

j_gene: TRBJ1-1
abundance: -
v_gene: TRBV5-1
CDR3aa: CASSLDRGSTEAFF

j_gene: TRBJ2-6
abundance: -
v_gene: TRBV7-9
CDR3aa: CASTYRQGPSGANVLTF

j_gene: TRBJ2-7
abundance: -
v_gene: TRBV28
CDR3aa: CASSSTGRTSGYEQYF

j_gene: TRBJ2-1
abundance: few
v_gene: TRBV5-4
CDR3aa: CASSLIGSGRGSYNEQFF